Listed here are 8 T cell receptor beta chains from one sample, sequenced in a study of CD8 T cells in ankylosing spondylitis (dated by TCRdb to 2016 to 2017). Receptor amplification or capture employed 5' RACE. Sequencing instrument: Illumina HiSeq 2500. In TCRdb, the public reads were trimmed at Q25 with fastp and aligned with MiXCR, with productive beta chains retained. Entries are consolidated by CDR3 protein sequence, retaining the most common genes and DNA. The sample records just under 350,000 distinct CDR3 sequences, under 15% of which are singletons. The biggest ten clones account for roughly 1.1% of the sample. Sequenced: blood, either unsorted or a sorted T cell fraction (not recorded which). These receptor sequences come from a male donor with ankylosing spondylitis or in good health (not recorded which).

This clonotype has a count of ten or more. The chain joins TRBV12-3 or TRBV12-4 to TRBJ2-7; 8 positions agree with TRBD1. The CDR3 is 16 amino acids. Germline trimming cut 0 bases from V and 7 bases from J; bases unmatched to any gene: 11. For the CDR3, the DNA is TGTGCCAGCAGTTTAGCGAGAGGGCAGGGGGCAGGAGAGCAGTACTTC. As protein: CASSLARGQGAGEQYF.

The V gene is TRBV5-1, the J gene TRBJ1-2; D not resolved. This CDR3 region has 13 residues. Germline V gene sequence: CDR1 SGHRS, CDR2 YFSETQ. Trimming pared 10 bases from V and 6 bases from J, leaving 19 bases between. As DNA, the CDR3 is TGCGCCTCCCTGCGGGAGGGAACAGATGGCTACACCTTC. This codes for CASLREGTDGYTF.

V gene TRBV5-1 combines with J gene TRBJ2-2, with D possibly matching TRBD2 (6 bases). The germline V gene encodes CDR1 SGHRS and CDR2 YFSETQ. Between the trimmed V and J ends, which lost 1 base and 5 bases, there was a span of 21 bases. This CDR3 spans 18 amino acids. Here the CDR3 DNA reads TGCGCCAGCAGCTTGCAACCAACCGGCTCCCGGGGGACCGGGGAGCTGTTTTTT. It specifies CASSLQPTGSRGTGELFF.

Written as DNA, the CDR3 is TGCAGTGCTAGGAAGCGGGGCCTCACAGATACGCAGTATTTT. This translates into CSARKRGLTDTQYF. The rearrangement links TRBV20-1 to TRBJ2-3, with TRBD2 identical over 7 bases. Germline-derived CDR1 and CDR2 are DFQATT and SNEGSKA (reference sequence). CDR3 size: 14 residues. The junction had 5 bases not matched to a gene; V was cut back by 3 bases and J by 2 bases.

The DNA for the CDR3 is TGTGCCAGCAGCTTGGCTCGGGTCCCTGAGACCCAGTACTTC. Encoded protein: CASSLARVPETQYF. This chain uses TRBV5-4 with TRBJ2-5; D gene unclear. Germline CDR1 is SGHNT and CDR2 is YYREEE (reference sequence). V lost 0 bases and J lost 5, with 11 bases in between. This CDR3 is built from 14 residues.

This clonotype was seen a few times. The chain recombines TRBV7-7 with TRBJ2-1, with 14 bases matching TRBD2. The V gene's germline CDR1 is SSHAT and CDR2 FNYEAQ (reference sequence). J gave up 6 bases and V 5 bases, and 3 bases lay outside the gene matches. The CDR3 runs to 15 residues. CDR3 DNA sequence: TGTGCCAGCAGCGTGGGGACTAGCGGGAGCAATGAGCAGTTCTTC. Protein: CASSVGTSGSNEQFF.

This clonotype came up a few times. J is TRBJ2-3 and V is TRBV15; possible D gene TRBD1, 6 bases. The CDR3 runs 16 residues. Per the germline V gene, CDR1 is LNHNV and CDR2 is YYDKDF (reference sequence). V gave up 0 bases and J gave up 0 bases, with 10 bases separating them. This CDR3 is CATSRDLDRSTDTQYF. CDR3 sequence (DNA): TGTGCCACCAGCAGAGATTTGGACAGAAGCACAGATACGCAGTATTTT.

The table lists this clonotype with many counts. This sequence joins TRBV6-5 and TRBJ1-1; 7 bases map to TRBD1. Unmatched junction bases numbered 2, after V lost 2 bases and J lost 2 bases. Germline assignment: CDR1 MNHEY and CDR2 SVGAGI. This CDR3 spans 14 amino acids. CDR3 loop: CASSYGTANTEAFF. The CDR3 DNA follows: TGTGCCAGCAGTTACGGGACAGCTAACACTGAAGCTTTCTTT.